Listed below are T cell receptor beta chains from one sample, sequenced in a study of CD8+CD57+ T cells in acquired aplastic anemia. TCRdb re-analysed the reads in MiXCR, keeping a single row per CDR3 protein. The sample records about 150,000 distinct CDR3 sequences, less than 60% being singletons. The sample was sorted CD4+, CD8+, or CD8+CD57+ T cells (not recorded which) from PBMCs. The receptor source for this set is a human donor with aplastic anemia. CDR3s include the opening cysteine and the closing phenylalanine or tryptophan. A D gene is named only where the DNA matches it firmly. For some rows the clone size is stated as once, few or many, or as a class when expanded; others skip it.

V gene	clone size	J gene	D gene	CDR3 DNA	CDR3 protein
TRBV5-1	many	TRBJ2-7	TRBD1	TGCGCCAGCAGCTTGAAGGGGGCCGCAAACGAGCAGTACTTC	CASSLKGAANEQYF
TRBV7-8	once	TRBJ1-2	NA	TGTGCCATCAGTGAGTCTTCGGGGGATGCTAACTATGGCTACACCTTC	CAISESSGDANYGYTF
TRBV25-1	NA	TRBJ2-7	TRBD2	TGTGCCAGCAGTGATTCGGGACTAGCGGGGTACGAGCAGTACTTC	CASSDSGLAGYEQYF
TRBV19	NA	TRBJ1-2	TRBD1	TGTGCCAGTACCGCCACCCAGGGGGCTGTAGGCTATGGCTACACCTTC	CASTATQGAVGYGYTF
TRBV5-1	NA	TRBJ2-7	NA	TGCGCCAGCAGCTTGGACAGGGAGCAGTACTTC	CASSLDREQYF
TRBV13	once	TRBJ2-7	TRBD1	TGTGCCAGCAGCTTAGGAGACAGGGGGACCGGGGAGCAGTACTTC	CASSLGDRGTGEQYF
TRBV6-5	many	TRBJ2-1	NA	TGTGCCAGCAGTTATGGCAAAACCGTCAATGAGCAGTTCTTC	CASSYGKTVNEQFF
TRBV5-5	many	TRBJ2-1	TRBD1	TGTGCCAGCAGCTCTGGACAGGGGGCTTATGAGCAGTTCTTC	CASSSGQGAYEQFF
TRBV19	NA	TRBJ2-2	TRBD2	TGTGCCAGTATTGGGACTAGCGGGGGCGGGGAGCTGTTTTTT	CASIGTSGGGELFF
TRBV3-1	many	TRBJ2-7	NA	TGTGCCAGCAGCCATCAGGGCGTAAACGAGCAGTACTTC	CASSHQGVNEQYF
TRBV7-2	NA	TRBJ2-1	NA	TGTGCCAGCAGCTATGCGGGTTACAATGAGCAGTTCTTC	CASSYAGYNEQFF
TRBV19	NA	TRBJ2-1	NA	TGTGCCAGTAGTCCGACCTCGCGACCGAGCTCCTACAATGAGCAGTTCTTC	CASSPTSRPSSYNEQFF
TRBV3-1	many	TRBJ1-3	NA	TGTGCCAGCAGCCACCTCCCGGGACCCGGAAACACCATATATTTT	CASSHLPGPGNTIYF
TRBV19	NA	TRBJ2-1	TRBD1	TGTGCCAGTAACTTACAGGGGAATGAGCAGTTCTTC	CASNLQGNEQFF
TRBV10-3	few	TRBJ2-5	TRBD2	TGTGCCAGCAGTGAACTAGCGGGGGGGCCAGAGACCCAGTACTTC	CASSELAGGPETQYF
TRBV7-2	NA	TRBJ1-2	NA	TGTGCCAGCAGCTTGGTGGCGGAAGGCTACACCTTC	CASSLVAEGYTF
TRBV12-3/TRBV12-4	NA	TRBJ1-3	NA	TGTGCCAGCAGCCGGGACACCGGAAACACCATATATTTT	CASSRDTGNTIYF
TRBV5-1	many	TRBJ2-6	TRBD2	TGCGCCAGCAGCTTGGATCCGGGACTAGCGGGGGAGAGCTCTGGGGCCAACGTCCTGACTTTC	CASSLDPGLAGESSGANVLTF
TRBV5-4	many	TRBJ1-1	NA	TGTGCCAGCATATTGGACTCCAACACTGAAGCTTTCTTT	CASILDSNTEAFF
TRBV15	NA	TRBJ2-7	NA	TGTGCCACCAGCACCTACCCGGGGACTGCTTCCTTC	CATSTYPGTASF
TRBV4-3	many	TRBJ1-1	NA	TGCGCCAGCAGCCCTACAAGATTAGGTCCCGTGAACACTGAAGCTTTCTTT	CASSPTRLGPVNTEAFF
TRBV4-3	many	TRBJ1-1	NA	TGCGCCAGCAGCCAAGAGACGGCTGAAAGCACTGAAGCTTTCTTT	CASSQETAESTEAFF
TRBV19	NA	TRBJ2-2	TRBD2	TGTGCCAGTATTGGGACTAGCGGGGGGGCCGCCACCGGGGAGCTGTTTTTT	CASIGTSGGAATGELFF
TRBV7-9	NA	TRBJ1-1	NA	TGTGCCCCCCGTGCGAGCGGGGCTGAAGCTTTCTTT	CAPRASGAEAFF
TRBV19	many	TRBJ1-1	NA	TGTGCCAGTAGAGTGGCACAGGTGAACACTGAAGCTTTCTTT	CASRVAQVNTEAFF
TRBV19	NA	TRBJ1-1	NA	TGTGCCAGTAGTACGACCCGTAACAGCGGTGAAGCTTTCTTT	CASSTTRNSGEAFF
TRBV25-1	few	TRBJ1-3	NA	TGTGCCAGCAGTGAAATGGGAAATGGAAACACCATATATTTT	CASSEMGNGNTIYF
TRBV19	NA	TRBJ1-5	TRBD1	TGTGCCAGTAGTATAGGGACAGGGAGAAATCAGCCCCAGCATTTT	CASSIGTGRNQPQHF
TRBV6-1	once	TRBJ1-2	NA	TGTGCCAGCAAGTGGGGCCGAAACTATGGCTACACCTTC	CASKWGRNYGYTF
TRBV15	NA	TRBJ2-7	TRBD1	TGTGCCACCAGCAGGGGCAGGGGGCTGGGCTACGAGCAGTACTTC	CATSRGRGLGYEQYF
TRBV10-2	many	TRBJ2-5	NA	TGCGCCAGCAGGGGGGCGGATGAGACCCAGTACTTC	CASRGADETQYF
TRBV5-5	NA	TRBJ2-7	NA	TGTGCCAGCAGCCTCATTTGGGGCGAGCAGTACTTC	CASSLIWGEQYF
TRBV3-1	many	TRBJ1-1	NA	TGTGCCAGCAGCCAAGATCTTGGGCGGAGGAGTGAAGCTTTCTTT	CASSQDLGRRSEAFF
TRBV10-3	NA	TRBJ1-1	NA	TGTGCCATCAGTATCGGGATTTCGGCCACTGAAGCTTTCTTT	CAISIGISATEAFF
TRBV10-3	NA	TRBJ1-4	NA	TGTGCCATCAGTGACGGACAAAAACTGTTTTTT	CAISDGQKLFF
TRBV20-1	few	TRBJ2-3	NA	TGCAGGTCGGGCGGGTCAGGCACAGATACGCAGTATTTT	CRSGGSGTDTQYF
TRBV4-1	NA	TRBJ1-4	NA	TGCGCCAGCAGCCTAAGCTTTGGGGTTTTTGAAAAACTGTTTTTT	CASSLSFGVFEKLFF
TRBV27	few	TRBJ1-1	NA	TGTGCCAGCAGTCCTCTTACCGGTGTCCCTGAAGCTTTCTTT	CASSPLTGVPEAFF
TRBV12-3/TRBV12-4	NA	TRBJ2-4	TRBD1	TGTGCCAGCATCCCACAGGGGGGCCACAAAAACATTCAGTACTTC	CASIPQGGHKNIQYF
TRBV7-3	NA	TRBJ1-1	NA	TGTGCCAGCAGCTCCACGAACACTGAAGCTTTCTTT	CASSSTNTEAFF
TRBV14	NA	TRBJ2-1	TRBD2	TGTGCCAGCAGCTTGTCGGTAGCGGGGCCATACAATGAGCAGTTCTTC	CASSLSVAGPYNEQFF
TRBV2	few	TRBJ2-1	NA	TGTGCCAGCAGTTTAGTCGTCAATGAGCAGTTCTTC	CASSLVVNEQFF
TRBV7-3	many	TRBJ1-1	NA	TGTGCCAGCAGCTTAAACTCCAACACTGAAGCTTTCTTT	CASSLNSNTEAFF
TRBV20-1	NA	TRBJ1-2	NA	TGCAGTGCTAAGTACTATGGCTACACCTTC	CSAKYYGYTF
TRBV25-1	NA	TRBJ2-2	TRBD2	TGTGCCAGCAGATACACAGAAGCGGGGGGGCCTCAGAACACCGGGGAGCTGTTTTTT	CASRYTEAGGPQNTGELFF
TRBV29-1	once	TRBJ1-2	NA	TGCAGCGTTGGGGTGGCAACCAATAACTATGGCTACACCTTC	CSVGVATNNYGYTF